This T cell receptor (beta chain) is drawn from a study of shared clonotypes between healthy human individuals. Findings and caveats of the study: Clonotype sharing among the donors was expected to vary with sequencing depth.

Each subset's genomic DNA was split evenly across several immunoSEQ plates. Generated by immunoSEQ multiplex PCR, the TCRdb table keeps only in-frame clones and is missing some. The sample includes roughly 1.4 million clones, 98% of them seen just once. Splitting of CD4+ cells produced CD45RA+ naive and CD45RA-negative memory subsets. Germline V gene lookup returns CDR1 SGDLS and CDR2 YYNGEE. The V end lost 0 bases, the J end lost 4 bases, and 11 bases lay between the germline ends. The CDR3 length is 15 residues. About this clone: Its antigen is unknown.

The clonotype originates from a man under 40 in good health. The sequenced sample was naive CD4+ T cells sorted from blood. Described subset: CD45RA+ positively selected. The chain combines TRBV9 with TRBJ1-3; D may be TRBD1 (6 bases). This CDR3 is CASSVVGGLGNTIYF. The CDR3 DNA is TGTGCCAGCAGCGTAGTTGGGGGCTTAGGAAACACCATATATTTT.